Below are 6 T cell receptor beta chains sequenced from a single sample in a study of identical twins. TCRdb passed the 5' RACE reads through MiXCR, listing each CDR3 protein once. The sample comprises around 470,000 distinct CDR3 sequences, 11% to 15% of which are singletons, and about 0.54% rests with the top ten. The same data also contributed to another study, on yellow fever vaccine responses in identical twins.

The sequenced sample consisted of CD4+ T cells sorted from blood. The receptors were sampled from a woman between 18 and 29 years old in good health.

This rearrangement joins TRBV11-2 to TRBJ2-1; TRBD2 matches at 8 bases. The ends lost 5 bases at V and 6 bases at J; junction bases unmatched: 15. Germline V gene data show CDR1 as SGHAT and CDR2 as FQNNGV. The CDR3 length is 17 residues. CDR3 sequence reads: CASSQRRSGRVSNEQFF. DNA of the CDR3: TGTGCCAGCAGCCAGAGGAGGAGCGGGAGAGTCTCCAATGAGCAGTTCTTC.

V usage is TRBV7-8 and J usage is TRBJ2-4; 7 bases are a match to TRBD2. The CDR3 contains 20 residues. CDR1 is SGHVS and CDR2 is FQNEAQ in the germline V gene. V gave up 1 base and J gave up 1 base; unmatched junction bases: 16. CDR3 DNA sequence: TGTGCCAGCAGCTTAGTCGGAGGTTCGGATCTCGGGGGGGCCAAAAACATTCAGTACTTC. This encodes CASSLVGGSDLGGAKNIQYF.

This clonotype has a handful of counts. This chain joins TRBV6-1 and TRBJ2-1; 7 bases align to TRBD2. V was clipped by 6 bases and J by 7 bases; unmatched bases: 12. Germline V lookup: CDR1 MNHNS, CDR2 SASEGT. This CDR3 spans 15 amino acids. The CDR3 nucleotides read TGTGCCAGCAGCCGGAATAGCGGGCACAAAAATGAGCAGTTCTTC. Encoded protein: CASSRNSGHKNEQFF.

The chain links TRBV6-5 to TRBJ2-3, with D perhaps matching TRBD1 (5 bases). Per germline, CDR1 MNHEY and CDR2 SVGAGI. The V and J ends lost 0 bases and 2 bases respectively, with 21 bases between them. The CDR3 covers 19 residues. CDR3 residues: CASSYSGPAARLNTDTQYF. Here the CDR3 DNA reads TGTGCCAGCAGTTACTCGGGGCCGGCGGCGCGGTTAAACACAGATACGCAGTATTTT.

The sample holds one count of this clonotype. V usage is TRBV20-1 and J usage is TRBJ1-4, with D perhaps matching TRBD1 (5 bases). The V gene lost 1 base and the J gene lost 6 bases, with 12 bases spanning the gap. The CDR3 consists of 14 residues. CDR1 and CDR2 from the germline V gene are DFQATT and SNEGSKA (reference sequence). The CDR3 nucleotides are TGCAGTGCTAGAGCCCGTCAGGGAGATGAAAAACTGTTTTTT. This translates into CSARARQGDEKLFF.

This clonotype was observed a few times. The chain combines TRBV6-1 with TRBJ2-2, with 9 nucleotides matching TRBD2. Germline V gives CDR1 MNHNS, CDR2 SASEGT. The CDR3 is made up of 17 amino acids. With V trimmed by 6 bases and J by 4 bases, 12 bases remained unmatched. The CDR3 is CASSSLGSGRSTGELFF. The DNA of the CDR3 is TGTGCCAGCAGCTCCTTGGGTAGCGGGAGATCCACCGGGGAGCTGTTTTTT.